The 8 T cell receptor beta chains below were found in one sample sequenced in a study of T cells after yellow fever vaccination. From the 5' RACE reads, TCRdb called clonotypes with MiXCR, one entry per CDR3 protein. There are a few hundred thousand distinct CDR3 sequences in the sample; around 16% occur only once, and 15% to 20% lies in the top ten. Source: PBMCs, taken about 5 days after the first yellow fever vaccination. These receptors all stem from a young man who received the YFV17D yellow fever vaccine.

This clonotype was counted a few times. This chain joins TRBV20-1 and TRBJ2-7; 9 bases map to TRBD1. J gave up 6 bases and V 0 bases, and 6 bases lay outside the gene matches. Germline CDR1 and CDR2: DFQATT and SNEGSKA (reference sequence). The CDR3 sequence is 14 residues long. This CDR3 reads CSARDRTGGGEQYV. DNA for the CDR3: TGCAGTGCTAGAGATCGCACAGGGGGCGGCGAGCAGTACGTC.

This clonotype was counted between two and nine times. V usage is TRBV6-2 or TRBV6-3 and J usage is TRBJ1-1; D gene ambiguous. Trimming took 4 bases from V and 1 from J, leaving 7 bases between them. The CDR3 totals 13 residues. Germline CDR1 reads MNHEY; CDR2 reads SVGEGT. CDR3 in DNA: TGTGCCAGCAGTTTTACCAGGAACACTGAAGCTTTCTTT. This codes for CASSFTRNTEAFF.

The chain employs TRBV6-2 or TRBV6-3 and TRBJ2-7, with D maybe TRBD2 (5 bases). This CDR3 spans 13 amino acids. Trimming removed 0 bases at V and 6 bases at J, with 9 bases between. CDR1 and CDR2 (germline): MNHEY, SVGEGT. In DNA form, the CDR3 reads TGTGCCAGCAGTTACTCGAGGGCCCTCGAGCAGTACTTC. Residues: CASSYSRALEQYF.

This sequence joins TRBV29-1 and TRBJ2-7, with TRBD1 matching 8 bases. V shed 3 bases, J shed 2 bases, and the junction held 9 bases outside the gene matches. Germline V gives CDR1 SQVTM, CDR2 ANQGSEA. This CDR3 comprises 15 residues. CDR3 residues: CSVELPGQETYEQYF. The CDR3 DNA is TGCAGCGTTGAGTTACCGGGACAGGAGACCTACGAGCAGTACTTC.

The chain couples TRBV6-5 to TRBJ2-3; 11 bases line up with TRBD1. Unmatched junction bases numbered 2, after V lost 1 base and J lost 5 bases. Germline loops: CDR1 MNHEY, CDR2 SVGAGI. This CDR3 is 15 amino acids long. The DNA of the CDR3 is TGTGCCAGCAGTTACTACGGGACAGGGGGAGATACGCAGTATTTT. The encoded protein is CASSYYGTGGDTQYF.

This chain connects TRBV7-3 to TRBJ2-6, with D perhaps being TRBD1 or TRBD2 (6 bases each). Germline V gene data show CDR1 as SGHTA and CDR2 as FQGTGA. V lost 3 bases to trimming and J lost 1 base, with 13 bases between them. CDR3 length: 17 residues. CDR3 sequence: CASSFGGLPSGANVLTF. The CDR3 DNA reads TGTGCCAGCAGCTTCGGGGGCTTGCCGTCTGGGGCCAACGTCCTGACTTTC.

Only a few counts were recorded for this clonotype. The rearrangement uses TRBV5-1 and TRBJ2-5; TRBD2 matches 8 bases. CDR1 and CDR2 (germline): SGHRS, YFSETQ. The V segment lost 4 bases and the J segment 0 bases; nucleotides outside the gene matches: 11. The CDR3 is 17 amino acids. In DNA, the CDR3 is TGCGCCAGCAGCAGGGCGCCACTAGCGGACGACCAAGAGACCCAGTACTTC. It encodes CASSRAPLADDQETQYF.

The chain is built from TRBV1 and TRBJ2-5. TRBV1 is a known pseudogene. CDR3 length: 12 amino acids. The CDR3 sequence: CTSTATQETQYF. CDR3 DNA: TGCACCAGCACGGCAACCCAAGAGACCCAGTACTTC.